This record looks at one TCR beta chain sequence and its context. The antigen it binds to is not known. No base quality values were provided; no much bigger clone lies one nucleotide off. These data come from a study of cytomegalovirus exposure and HLA in healthy donors (dated by TCRdb to the late 2010s). Regarding the study in general: An earlier analysis of 587 of the donors reported over 250 Gb of sequence data and 90 million to 120 million unique TCR beta sequences obtained from some 200 million T cells. An early release that covered about 640 HLA-typed donors contained approximately 290 gigabases of sequencing data and tens of millions of unique TCR sequences. Among the approximately 430 genotyped donors, about 83% belonged to the genetic ancestry cluster associated with self-reported Caucasian donors. The study aimed to test whether cataloging public T cell receptors could reveal signatures of past pathogen exposure. The study used immunosequencing to profile the T cell repertoires of about 670 subjects and linked those repertoires to cytomegalovirus serostatus. A separate validation cohort of roughly 130 different subjects was used in addition to the 666-subject first cohort. High-throughput TCR immunosequencing, statistical association of individual TCRs with disease status, and machine learning were combined to predict cytomegalovirus infection status. To study patterns of TCR occurrence, a later analysis re-analyzed previously published TCR beta repertoires from 500 to 850 donors and added high-resolution HLA genotyping. Rather than drawing on any new phenotypic data, the later analysis identified candidate immune exposures from TCR beta sequences and the way those sequences occurred across donors. An earlier analysis of roughly 600 of the donors used high-throughput TCR beta sequencing to judge whether each TCR beta V gene segment behaved as functional or pseudogenic. Donor age, sex, ethnicity and CMV serostatus were compiled together with the repertoire data. In a later genetic analysis, genome-wide SNP genotypes for about 65% of the 666 donors were used, and that subset was treated as a discovery cohort. All discovery cohort repertoires had been generated using a single sequencing platform. Both class I and class II loci were covered by HLA typing, at four-digit resolution. The number of donors typed differed by locus, with roughly 629-640 for A, B, C, DRB1 and DQB1, roughly 520 for DQA1, some 570 for DPA1, and around 430 for DPB1. Roughly 5 DR-DQ haplotypes were handled as single units for association and clustering, since linkage in the cohort was strong. On average, roughly 200,000 unique TCR beta nucleotide sequences were sequenced per donor among roughly 430 genotyped donors of the cohort, with 15% to 20% of those sequences being non-productive.

The cohort consisted of hundreds of healthy bone marrow donors. At the time of sampling, all cohort members were nominally healthy, though unrecorded immune exposures were likely present. The donor was CMV seronegative and belonged to the group of around 350 seronegative cohort members. Each donor provided a peripheral blood sample, and peripheral blood mononuclear cells were used for TCR beta sequencing. The Qiagen DNeasy Blood Extraction Kit was used to extract genomic DNA from the blood cell samples. Library creation used the immunoSEQ multiplex PCR assay. A mixture of 60 forward primers for TCR Vbeta segments and 13 reverse primers for TCR Jbeta segments was used in the multiplex PCR. The CDR3 region of rearranged TCR beta genes was amplified from genomic DNA by a multiplex PCR assay. The amplified TCR beta libraries were sequenced on the Illumina HiSeq System as 87-base-pair reads. The study's own analysis went as follows. A later analysis tallied around 82 million unique TCR beta chains across the 666 repertoires, and approximately 9.9 million of those chains were shared by two or more donors. Raw reads were error-corrected and collapsed into unique sequences by a nearest-neighbor algorithm in which closely related sequences were merged to remove PCR and sequencing errors. To assign V, D and J gene segments, CDR3 sequences were aligned to IMGT reference sequences. For a sequence to be retained, a match of at least six nucleotides to both a V gene segment and a J gene segment was required. A rearrangement counted as productive if the CDR3 had no stop codons and remained in frame with V and J, and every other rearrangement counted as non-productive. CDR3 was defined by IMGT convention, running from the second conserved V-encoded cysteine to the conserved J-encoded phenylalanine. Sequences without an unambiguous match to a single V gene segment were excluded from the earlier analysis of 450 to 750 of the donors. An earlier analysis of a few hundred of the donors called V segments functional above 56.7% productive rearrangements and segregating when the between-donor standard deviation exceeded 5%. A statistical classification framework was built to diagnose cytomegalovirus status from the catalog of TCR beta chain sequences. In a later analysis, TCR nucleotide sequences were compared against IMGT/GENE-DB human TR gene sequences so that V and J genes could be assigned. Using the TCRdist pipeline, a later analysis assigned CDR3 sequences along with most-parsimonious VDJ recombination scenarios. In a later analysis, each TCR beta chain was defined by its CDR3 amino acid sequence together with its V-gene family, and reads without a unique V-gene family were excluded. As a way to deal with suspected cross-contamination and a sequencing artifact, a later analysis dropped approximately 570 nucleotide sequences that were highly shared and had low generation probability. In a later analysis, a clonal expansion index was calculated for each public chain from normalized within-repertoire ranks of inferred template counts. Generation probabilities in a later analysis came from a VDJ recombination model fitted to out-of-frame rearrangements, and those results were checked against IGoR. In a later analysis, hypergeometric tests were used to score TCR-TCR, TCR-HLA and TCR-CMV co-occurrence, with a repertoire-size bias correction applied to TCR pairs. To estimate false discovery rates, a later analysis permuted the HLA or CMV assignments 20 times. In a later analysis, co-occurring TCRs were grouped using DBSCAN, and TCRdist sequence similarity was added for clustering within HLA-allele-positive subsets. Repertoires with fewer than 30,000 or more than 120,000 public chains were left out of co-occurrence clustering, as were five repertoires with anomalous nucleotide sharing. TCRdb took over this immuneACCESS table, retaining in-frame rearrangements with V and J assigned. Such tables are incomplete; in checked studies, under half of the missing clones stem from an unresolved V gene, and the remainder is unexplained. The DNA gave D and trimming, while V, J and clone size come from that table. The sample has fewer than 200,000 clones on record, roughly 75% of them singletons. 4% to 5.5% of the sample rests with the top ten.

Study-wide findings and limitations: At a false discovery rate of 0.05, a later analysis linked 16,951 TCR beta sequences to specific HLA alleles. The cohort was sequenced for TCR beta chains only, and without alpha or paired-chain data the features that could be detected were limited. In a later genetic analysis, a missense DCLRE1C variant was associated with V-gene and J-gene trimming of TCR beta chains, and the association was replicated in an independent cohort. HLA typing was unavailable for some donors at each locus, so association tests used only the typed subset. The only immune exposure information available for the cohort was CMV serostatus. A total of some 180 TCR beta chains were listed by the study as associated with cytomegalovirus. Several of the top co-occurrence clusters appeared to be linked to parvovirus B19, influenza, CMV and Epstein-Barr virus, according to a later analysis. Roughly uniform sequencing depth across donors was assumed in presence/absence analyses, although this assumption may not hold. Cytomegalovirus status was reported to be diagnosed by the classifier with high specificity and sensitivity in both the original and validation cohorts. The authors suggested that the approach could potentially be extended to other disease states and immunological phenotypes. While some public TCRs were present in many individuals, most TCR sequences turned up only very rarely across donors. Correlated functional status among segregating V segments might reflect linkage disequilibrium, but an unknown experimental factor could not be ruled out. A later analysis found that HLA-associated TCR beta chains were more clonally expanded and had lower generation probabilities than equally common non-associated chains. In an earlier analysis of some 550 of the donors, most TCR beta V segments were observed in productive rearrangements about 90% or about 30% of the time, broadly matching IMGT annotations. Three of the identified cytomegalovirus-associated TCR beta chains were confirmed in vitro to be specific for cytomegalovirus antigens. A further reported finding was that TCR beta sequences accurately predicted the HLA-A and HLA-B alleles for most subjects in the first cohort. A cluster of highly shared sequence variants was judged likely to be a technical artifact of the sequencing pipeline. Approximately 16 rarely observed V segments, including chromosome 9 orphons, were excluded from the earlier analysis of just under 600 of the donors because counts were too low. Most CMV-associated TCR beta chains appeared to be HLA-restricted in a later analysis, and the HLA associations seemed to be driven largely by CMV exposure. Strong co-occurrence of HLA alleles, especially DR and DQ, made assigning TCR associations to individual alleles difficult. A later analysis found that TCR association rates varied across HLA loci, with DRB1 alleles showing the most associated TCRs and HLA-C alleles the fewest. Compared with the roughly 700-donor mean, donors in an Asian-associated ancestry cluster had fewer N-insertions in productive TCRs, according to a later genetic analysis.

The specimen was PBMCs. This clonotype was sampled from a male donor in good health and CMV-seronegative.

The CDR3 region reads CASSPQPGTVVRTEAFF. The DNA sequence is as follows: TGTGCCAGCAGCCCCCAACCCGGGACAGTCGTAAGGACTGAAGCTTTCTTT. The V and J genes are TRBV7-2 and TRBJ1-1; 7 bases in the middle match TRBD1. V loses 5 bases at its end and J loses 5 bases; junction bases beyond the gene matches: 17. The CDR3 contains 17 residues, cysteine and phenylalanine counted. The entry retains the CDR3 DNA only, 51 bases that are in frame from base 1. Based on the germline V gene, the CDR1 and CDR2 sequences are SGHTA and FQGNSA.